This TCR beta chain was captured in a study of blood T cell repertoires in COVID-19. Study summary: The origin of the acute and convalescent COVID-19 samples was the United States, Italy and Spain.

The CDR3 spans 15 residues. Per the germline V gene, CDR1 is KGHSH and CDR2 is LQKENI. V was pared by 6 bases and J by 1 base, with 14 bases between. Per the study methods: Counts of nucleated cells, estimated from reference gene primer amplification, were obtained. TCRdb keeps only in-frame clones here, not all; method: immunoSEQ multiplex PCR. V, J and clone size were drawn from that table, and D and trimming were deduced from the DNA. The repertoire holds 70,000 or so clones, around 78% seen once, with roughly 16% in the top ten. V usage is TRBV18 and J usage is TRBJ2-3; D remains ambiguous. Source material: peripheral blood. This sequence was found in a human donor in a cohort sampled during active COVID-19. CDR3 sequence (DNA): TGTGCCAGCTCCCCCGAGGATAGTGGCACAGATACGCAGTATTTT. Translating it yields CASSPEDSGTDTQYF. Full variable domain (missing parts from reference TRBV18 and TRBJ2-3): NAGVMQNPRHLVRRRGQEARLRCSPMKGHSHVYWYRQLPEEGLKFMVYLQKENIIDESGMPKERFSAEFPKEGPSILRIQQVVRGDSAAYFCASSPEDSGTDTQYFGPGTRLTVL.